The 18 T cell receptor beta chains below all came from one sample that was sequenced in a study of blood T cell repertoires in COVID-19. TCRdb's copy holds only in-frame clones and misses some; the assay was immunoSEQ multiplex PCR. The repertoire holds over 85,000 clones, with 80% to 90% as singletons. The sample was peripheral blood. The receptors shown here come from a woman aged 55-75 years with acute or convalescent COVID-19.

This clone occurred a few times. The V call is TRBV6-1, the J call TRBJ1-5; D perhaps matches TRBD1 (5 bases). The CDR3 contains 15 residues. The V end was cut by 1 base, the J end by 7 bases, with 14 bases between. Germline lookup yields CDR1 MNHNS and CDR2 SASEGT. The CDR3, as DNA: TGTGCCAGCAGTGAAGGTCTAGGGGTAGCACAGCCCCAGCATTTT. The encoded protein is CASSEGLGVAQPQHF.

The chain has TRBV29-1 and TRBJ2-7, with D unresolved. V lost 3 bases, J lost 2 bases, and 8 bases lay in between. The CDR3 is made up of 12 amino acids. Germline lookup yields CDR1 SQVTM and CDR2 ANQGSEA. The CDR3, as DNA: TGCAGCGTTGATGGCCAGACCTACGAGCAGTACTTC. Translation gives CSVDGQTYEQYF.

The V gene is TRBV4-3, the J gene TRBJ2-1; 10 bases map to TRBD2. Germline loops: CDR1 LGHNA, CDR2 YSLEER. The CDR3 covers 17 residues. The trim removed 6 bases at V and 1 base at J, leaving 9 bases unmatched. For the CDR3, the DNA is TGCGCCAGCAGTCTTCTAGCGGGGGAAGTATCCTACAATGAGCAGTTCTTC. It yields the protein CASSLLAGEVSYNEQFF.

The CDR3 region has the DNA TGTGCCAGCAGTTTTGAGACTAGCGGGGATTCTTTTAAGCAGTTCTTC. Protein product: CASSFETSGDSFKQFF. This chain links TRBV28 with TRBJ2-1; TRBD2 matches 11 bases. The V gene end was trimmed by 3 bases and the J gene end by 11 bases; junction bases not matched to a gene: 12. The V gene's germline CDR1 is MDHEN and CDR2 SYDVKM. This CDR3 contains 16 residues.

A word on this clone: The sample carries other DNA sequences with the same CDR3. The rearrangement links TRBV6-2 or TRBV6-3 to TRBJ2-6; no firm D call. Trimming pared 5 bases from V and 0 bases from J, leaving 8 bases between. Looked up from germline, CDR1 is MNHEY and CDR2 is SVGEGT. This CDR3 has 15 amino acids. CDR3 amino acids: CASSLTGSGANVLTF. CDR3 nucleotide sequence: TGTGCCAGCAGTCTAACGGGCTCTGGGGCCAACGTCCTGACTTTC.

The chain joins TRBV30 to TRBJ1-6; possibly TRBD1 for D (5 bases). This CDR3 spans 11 amino acids. Trimming took 2 bases from V and 14 from J, leaving 10 bases between them. CDR1 and CDR2 from the germline V gene are GTSNPN and SVGIG (reference sequence). The CDR3 DNA is TGTGCCTGGAGTCCCGGGGGTACCCTCCACTTT. Translating it yields CAWSPGGTLHF.

The chain links TRBV4-1 to TRBJ2-5; tentatively, D is TRBD2 (6 bases). The germline V and J ends were trimmed by 3 bases and 5 bases, with 7 bases remaining between them. The CDR3 length is 12 residues. The germline V gene has CDR1 MGHRA and CDR2 YSYEKL. CDR3 amino acids: CASSQTRETQYF. For the CDR3, the DNA is TGCGCCAGCAGCCAGACTAGGGAGACCCAGTACTTC.

The chain employs TRBV7-8 and TRBJ2-3; D unclear. The CDR3 is 20 amino acids. Germline-derived CDR1 and CDR2 are SGHVS and FQNEAQ. V was shortened by 5 bases and J by 0 bases, with 27 bases between the two germline ends. CDR3 region: CASSPRTFRLEYFSTDTQYF. CDR3 bases: TGTGCCAGCAGCCCACGTACGTTCCGACTTGAATATTTTAGCACAGATACGCAGTATTTT.

The chain has TRBV4-3 and TRBJ2-3; 10 positions match TRBD2. V lost 0 bases to trimming and J lost 6 bases; unmatched junction nucleotides: 12. The CDR3 has 18 amino acids. Looked up from germline, CDR1 is LGHNA and CDR2 is YSLEER. The CDR3 nucleotides read TGCGCCAGCAGCCAAGATCGGGCTAGCGGGGGTGTTTGGGATACGCAGTATTTT. Its protein product is CASSQDRASGGVWDTQYF.

The chain combines TRBV19 with TRBJ1-2, with 7 bases matching TRBD1. There are 14 residues in the CDR3. With 7 bases clipped from V and 3 bases from J, the junction kept 8 bases outside the gene matches. The V gene's germline CDR1 is LNHDA and CDR2 SQIVND (reference sequence). As DNA, the CDR3 is TGTGCCAGTAAGCAGACAGGGTCAGACTATGGCTACACCTTC. Translation gives CASKQTGSDYGYTF.

There are a few counts of this clone. The rearrangement links TRBV7-9 to TRBJ1-1; D may be TRBD1 (5 bases). V was clipped by 0 bases and J by 6 bases, with 11 bases between them. Germline V gene lookup returns CDR1 SEHNR and CDR2 FQNEAQ (reference sequence). The CDR3 extends over 14 amino acids. The CDR3 DNA reads TGTGCCAGCAGCTTAGCGATGGCGGGGGCTGAAGCTTTCTTT. Protein: CASSLAMAGAEAFF.

V gene TRBV30 combines with J gene TRBJ1-2, with D possibly TRBD1 on 6 matching bases. V lost 3 bases to trimming and J lost 8 bases, with 16 bases between them. This CDR3 comprises 13 residues. Germline CDR1 is GTSNPN and CDR2 is SVGIG (reference sequence). The CDR3 protein is CAWRTNTGNGYTF. CDR3 nucleotide sequence: TGTGCCTGGAGAACCAACACAGGGAACGGCTACACCTTC.

The CDR3 coding sequence is TGTGCCAGCAAAGAGGGGGCAAACACCATATATTTT. Translated, it gives CASKEGANTIYF. This rearrangement joins TRBV6-6 to TRBJ1-3, with TRBD1 identical over 7 bases. Losses at the gene ends were 7 bases for V and 6 bases for J; bases not matched to a gene: 3. Germline V CDR1 and CDR2: MNHNY, SVGAGI (reference sequence). This CDR3 is 12 amino acids long.

The chain links TRBV19 to TRBJ2-7, with 9 bases identical to TRBD1. Trimming removed 4 bases from V and 1 base from J; junction bases left unmatched: 5. This CDR3 has 15 amino acids. Germline-derived CDR1 and CDR2 are LNHDA and SQIVND (reference sequence). CDR3 residues: CASSKGDRVSYEQYF. As DNA, the CDR3 is TGTGCCAGTAGTAAGGGGGACAGGGTGTCCTACGAGCAGTACTTC.

The gene calls are TRBV4-2 and TRBJ1-4; possible D gene TRBD1, 6 bases. The CDR3 runs to 18 residues. Trimming stripped 0 bases from V and 0 bases from J, with 14 bases between. In germline, CDR1 is LGHNA, CDR2 YNFKEQ. CDR3 amino acids: CASSQDSGGAATNEKLFF. In DNA form, the CDR3 reads TGTGCCAGCAGCCAAGATAGTGGGGGGGCTGCAACTAATGAAAAACTGTTTTTT.

This clone was seen more than once but under ten times. The rearrangement joins TRBV19 to TRBJ1-3, with D uncertain. The CDR3 spans 16 residues. Germline-derived CDR1 and CDR2 are LNHDA and SQIVND (reference sequence). V lost 3 bases, J lost 2 bases, and 14 bases lay in between. The CDR3 sequence: CASSIGPPSAGNTIYF. The CDR3 coding sequence is TGTGCCAGTAGTATTGGGCCCCCCTCGGCTGGAAACACCATATATTTT.

This sequence joins TRBV4-3 and TRBJ1-4; D is possibly TRBD1 (5 bases). The V gene lost 4 bases and the J gene lost 5 bases, with 35 bases spanning the gap. CDR1 and CDR2 from the germline V gene are LGHNA and YSLEER. The CDR3 sequence is 22 residues long. This CDR3 is CASSLSPPQGEVYFLRNEKLFF. As DNA, the CDR3 is TGCGCCAGCAGCCTCTCACCCCCCCAGGGTGAGGTATATTTTCTGCGAAATGAAAAACTGTTTTTT.

The chain employs TRBV5-1 and TRBJ1-4, with 8 bases that match TRBD1. The V and J ends lost 4 bases and 8 bases, in that order; junction bases with no gene match: 4. There are 13 residues in the CDR3. Germline values: CDR1 SGHRS, CDR2 YFSETQ. CDR3 region: CASSPGQGEKLFF. The CDR3 DNA is TGCGCCAGCAGCCCAGGACAGGGAGAAAAACTGTTTTTT.